A selection of T cell receptor beta chains follows, all from one sample in a study of T cell repertoires in cytomegalovirus infection. TCRdb processed the reads anew with MiXCR; each CDR3 protein has one entry. The data show about 360,000 distinct CDR3 sequences, about a sixth seen once. The sequenced sample consisted of PBMCs. Receptors originate from a human donor in good health (CMV status not recorded). Some clones in this sample may be carry-over from other donors' samples. CDR3s include the opening cysteine and the closing phenylalanine or tryptophan. The D gene is left open where the match is weak.

D	J	V	CDR3
-	TRBJ1-1	TRBV7-9	CASSLRGGSEAFF
-	TRBJ1-4	TRBV19	CASSISGATEKLFF
TRBD1	TRBJ2-7	TRBV6-1	CASRTTGGIYEQYF
-	TRBJ2-7	TRBV20-1	CSATRGAYEQYF
TRBD2	TRBJ2-3	TRBV7-2	CASSWGGSSLPDTQYF
-	TRBJ1-1	TRBV7-6	CASSLEGMDTEAFF
TRBD2	TRBJ2-1	TRBV11-2	CASSLISSGGEQFF
-	TRBJ2-4	TRBV28	CASSWHDGENIQYF
-	TRBJ2-5	TRBV2	CASGGVREGQYF
TRBD1	TRBJ2-5	TRBV28	CASSPGTGTNF
-	TRBJ1-2	TRBV20-1	CSARDARGGYGYTF
-	TRBJ1-5	TRBV6-2/TRBV6-3	CASSFADRGSNQPQHF
-	TRBJ2-2	TRBV6-6	CASQGRSNTGELFF
-	TRBJ1-6	TRBV10-3	CAISEQENSPLHF
-	TRBJ2-1	TRBV20-1	CSAVAGLQFF
TRBD1	TRBJ2-7	TRBV15	CATSRDYRTGFPYEQYF
-	TRBJ2-7	TRBV14	CASSQEWPSSYEQYF
-	TRBJ1-2	TRBV7-2	CASRPTGHSVGYTF
-	TRBJ2-7	TRBV7-2	CASTRRAGALDEQYF
-	TRBJ2-7	TRBV25-1	CASSEIGGEQYF
TRBD2	TRBJ2-7	TRBV4-3	CASSQGGGLAGEQYF
-	TRBJ2-7	TRBV15	CATSRDRGTAYEQYF
-	TRBJ1-6	TRBV2	CASSPENRDISPLHF
TRBD2	TRBJ2-1	TRBV19	CASSIGLADLNEQFF
-	TRBJ2-3	TRBV7-8	CASSRLATSTDTQYF
-	TRBJ1-2	TRBV3-1	CASSQGGFDRHYGYTF
TRBD2	TRBJ2-2	TRBV7-2	CASSRRTSGGAEELFF
-	TRBJ2-1	TRBV28	CASRPAAGYNEQFF
TRBD1	TRBJ1-3	TRBV3-1	CASSPHRGGGNTIYF
-	TRBJ1-3	TRBV7-2	CASSPQAPIGNTIYF
-	TRBJ2-7	TRBV4-1	CASSQDPEAGYEQYF
-	TRBJ1-6	TRBV28	CASSLDPSDSPLHF
TRBD1	TRBJ2-1	TRBV6-1	CASMWGQNNEQFF
-	TRBJ2-1	TRBV7-8	CASSPFDPGRNEQFF
-	-	TRBV19	CASSDLSDTQHF
TRBD1	TRBJ2-7	TRBV28	CASSSPPGQGAFDEQYF
-	TRBJ2-1	TRBV5-1	CASGDQGSSYNEQFF
-	TRBJ2-7	TRBV5-4	CASSPNDPGSEQYF
TRBD2	TRBJ2-1	TRBV6-2/TRBV6-3	CASSFIAGRGLNEQFF
-	TRBJ2-4	TRBV10-3	CAISDPIGNTQYF